One and the same sample provided the 7 T cell receptor beta chains below, sequenced in a study of Graves' ophthalmopathy and Graves' hyperthyroidism. Using RNA transcripts, the TCR beta CDR3 regions were amplified. HTBI-primed first-round RT-PCR preceded second-round multiplex PCR. One entry per CDR3 protein results from TCRdb running MiXCR on the multiplex PCR reads. The sample has about 57,000 distinct CDR3 sequences; roughly 46% are singletons. The sequenced sample was peripheral blood. All receptors derive from an adult woman with Graves' ophthalmopathy.

The chain combines TRBV7-2 with TRBJ2-1; TRBD1 might be the D (6 bases). The CDR3 runs to 13 residues. Germline V gene data show CDR1 as SGHTA and CDR2 as FQGNSA. V was shortened by 11 bases and J by 6 bases, with 17 bases between the two germline ends. In nucleotides, the CDR3 is TGTGCCCACCGGACAGAGATAGGCAATGAGCAGTTCTTC. Amino acid sequence: CAHRTEIGNEQFF.

As regards this clonotype: Compared with germline, one end of the junction differs, possibly owing to a read error. This chain joins TRBV19 and TRBJ2-1, with a weak D call TRBD2 (6 bases). This CDR3 contains 15 residues. CDR1 and CDR2 from the germline V gene are LNHDA and SQIVND (reference sequence). The CDR3 DNA follows: TGTGCCAGTATCGGGGGAAGTGGCAGGTGGGGCGAGCAGCTCTTC. Translation: CASIGGSGRWGEQLF.

On this clonotype itself: No conserved phenylalanine or tryptophan is present at the end of the CDR3, so a read error is the likely explanation. The rearrangement links TRBV6-2 or TRBV6-3 to TRBJ2-6; tentatively, D is TRBD1 (5 bases). CDR1 is MNHEY and CDR2 is SVGEGT in the germline V gene. CDR3 size: 14 residues. The DNA for the CDR3 is TGTGCCAGCAGCCTCCTCTCTGGGGCCAACATCCTGACTGAC. It yields the protein CASSLLSGANILTD.

This chain uses TRBV12-5 with TRBJ2-1; D is perhaps TRBD1 (8 bases). V gave up 0 bases and J gave up 5 bases, with 11 bases separating them. This CDR3 spans 15 amino acids. The V gene's germline CDR1 is LGHNT and CDR2 FRNRAP. Here the CDR3 reads CASGLVQGGNNEQFF. CDR3 DNA: TGTGCTAGTGGTTTGGTACAGGGGGGGAACAATGAGCAGTTCTTC.

A note on this clonotype: A junction end diverges from the germline sequence, so it may reflect a read error. The chain recombines TRBV5-1 with TRBJ2-2; no clear D gene. Germline V gene lookup returns CDR1 SGHRS and CDR2 YFSETQ. The CDR3 runs to 15 residues. CDR3 nucleotide sequence: TGCGCCAGCGGCTTGTACGGTGGCTACACCGGGGAGCTGTTTTTT. This encodes CASGLYGGYTGELFF.

V gene TRBV20-1 combines with J gene TRBJ1-1, with 7 bases that match TRBD1. This CDR3 contains 16 residues. Germline CDR1 DFQATT, CDR2 SNEGSKA (reference sequence). The J segment lost 1 base and the V segment lost 6 bases, leaving 14 bases of the junction unmatched. The chain's CDR3 is CSANELGGGSNTEAFF. The DNA for the CDR3 is TGCAGTGCCAACGAGTTAGGGGGCGGTTCGAACACTGAAGCTTTCTTT.

The chain is built from TRBV6-5 and TRBJ1-5; D is ambiguous. There are 13 residues in the CDR3. Trimming stripped 6 bases from V and 6 bases from J, with 12 bases between. Germline loops: CDR1 MNHEY, CDR2 SVGAGI. The CDR3: CASRPARGQPQHF. The CDR3 coding sequence is TGTGCCAGCAGACCGGCACGAGGTCAGCCCCAGCATTTT.